This entry concerns a single TCR beta chain. Germline V CDR1 and CDR2: GTSNPN, SVGIG (reference sequence). The V gene lost 5 bases and the J gene lost 5 bases, with 12 bases spanning the gap. The CDR3 covers 12 residues. The data belong to a study of cytotoxic CD8 clonotypes in ibrutinib-treated CLL. About the research overall: Enrolment comprised about 10 relapsed/refractory and more than 14 treatment-naive patients; roughly 18 were IGHV unmutated.

TCRdb's table, derived via immunoSEQ multiplex PCR, lists solely in-frame clones and lacks some. The data show more than 300,000 clones, roughly 80% seen once. The sequencing used PBMCs, collected before ibrutinib treatment. The gene calls are TRBV30 and TRBJ1-2, with D maybe TRBD1 (5 bases). The receptor was isolated from a human donor with chronic lymphocytic leukemia. The CDR3 sequence is CAWAPGDYGYTF. The CDR3 nucleotides read TGTGCCTGGGCCCCGGGGGATTATGGCTACACCTTC.